Detailed here is one T cell receptor beta chain. The antigen this receptor binds is unknown. No base-level quality is on record; no much larger clone is a single base apart. Participants in the prospective study were aged about 18 to 95 years, lived in under 30 United States geographic areas, and enrolled through a virtual design. To assign participants to cohorts, the prospective study relied on clinical history that participants themselves reported in a screening survey and a study questionnaire. Recovered participants in ImmuneRACE Cohort 3 were defined as having two consecutive negative NP/OP PCR tests, clearance from a healthcare professional, or resolution of symptoms. Mobile phlebotomists in the prospective study collected whole blood, serum and a nasopharyngeal or oropharyngeal swab from every participant. Over a roughly two-month period, participants in the prospective study had the option of providing additional blood draws and questionnaires. Before DNA extraction, blood samples from the prospective study were shipped at room temperature or frozen.

The sample originates from a study of blood T cell repertoires in COVID-19 (dated by TCRdb to about 2020). As for the study more broadly: The collaborator samples originated in the United States, Italy and Spain and spanned the acute and convalescent phases of COVID-19. A de-identified subject ID, COVID-19 status, age in years and sex were almost always included in the sample metadata. The dataset comprised deeply sampled blood TCRbeta repertoires from subjects exposed to, actively infected with, or recovered from COVID-19. Where HLA class I and class II types were available, the types were taken from metadata supplied by the sample provider, not from assay-based typing. The samples were drawn from two sources: the first 160 participants of the ongoing ImmuneRACE study, and over 950 subjects contributed by 6 global collaborators. The prospective study material was composed of cDNA or gDNA derived from T cells, B-cell-depleted T cells, or PBMCs. The repertoires were released in a freely available public database meant as a resource for research on the immune response to SARS-CoV-2.

The immunoSEQ Assay, a bias-controlled multiplex PCR, was used to amplify TCRbeta CDR3 regions from genomic DNA. Concerning the study's data processing: The number of nucleated cells in each sample was estimated by amplification of reference gene primers within the assay. To quantify the absolute abundance of each unique TCRbeta CDR3 rearrangement, sequence reads were collapsed and filtered. For each sample, productive Simpson clonality was calculated as the square root of Simpson's diversity index over productive rearrangements. Here the immuneACCESS table is served through TCRdb, limited to in-frame sequences with V and J called. Missing clones are a known gap in these copies; in checked studies unresolved V genes cover under half, and the rest lacks a known reason. V, J and clone size were drawn from that table, and D and trimming were deduced from the DNA. Present in this sample are hundreds of thousands of clones, 87% of which were seen just once. In total, the top ten clones hold 5.5% to 7% of the sample.

The full study reports these points: Clinical and demographic metadata were provided uncurated, with the amount varying by source and participant.

This clonotype originated in a middle-aged woman who had recovered from COVID-19. Sequenced: PBMCs or T cells enriched from blood (not recorded which).

The nucleotide sequence is TGTGCCAGTAGGACCCGGGACAACCACTTCTATGGCTACACCTTC. Translated, it gives CASRTRDNHFYGYTF. The receptor chain draws on TRBV19 and TRBJ1-2, with TRBD1 as a weak D call on 6 bases. From cysteine to phenylalanine, the CDR3 is 15 amino acids long. Kept here is only the CDR3 DNA, which spans 45 bases and is read in frame from base 1. Trimming at the junction amounts to 6 bases on V and 4 bases on J, and the germline ends lie 18 bases apart. Reading the germline V gene (reference sequence) gives CDR1 LNHDA and CDR2 SQIVND.